This T cell receptor (beta chain) originates from a study of CD8 T cells in Susac syndrome (dated by TCRdb to between 2018 and 2021). A note on the overall study: Whether CD8+ T cell activation and differentiation in Susac syndrome was antigen driven was tested using repertoire sequencing. Clonality of the CD8+ T cell repertoire was compared between more than 10 healthy donors, roughly 14 Susac syndrome patients and roughly 16 multiple sclerosis patients.

In the germline V gene, CDR1 corresponds to SGHDT and CDR2 to YYEEEE. From the cysteine up to the phenylalanine, the CDR3 has a length of 14 residues. Kept here is only the CDR3 DNA, which spans 42 bases and is read in frame from base 1. Trimming takes 4 bases from V and 4 bases from J, and the germline ends sit 14 bases apart. With respect to this clonotype: No cognate antigen has been identified for it. Nothing much larger sits one base from this clone, and base qualities are not available.

What the research found in general, with its limitations: The TCR sequencing and HLA analysis was acknowledged to have included a relatively small number of individuals.

Peripheral blood CD8+ and CD4+ T cells from healthy donors, Susac syndrome patients and multiple sclerosis patients were profiled using high-throughput TCR beta sequencing. Treatment-naive patients with stable or active relapsing-remitting disease fulfilling revised McDonald criteria were used as multiple sclerosis controls. Bulk CD8+ and CD4+ T cells were purified by magnetic negative isolation, whereas CD8+ TEMRA cells were enriched by FACS. Blood was collected in EDTA tubes and processed within 24 hours, with PBMCs isolated through density gradient centrifugation. PBMCs destined for TCR sequencing were cryopreserved in liquid nitrogen and later thawed in a 37 °C water bath. Purity of sorted or isolated CD4+, CD8+ and CD8+ TEMRA cells was at least 90%. RNA was extracted using the RNeasy kit, and about 0.45 to 1 ug of the RNA was reverse transcribed with random hexamers. The immunoSEQ multiplex PCR assay, which covers 54 Vbeta and 13 Jbeta segments, was used to amplify TCR beta CDR3 regions. Bias from PCR amplification was corrected by using a synthetic template baseline for primer optimization and for computational correction. The authors' pipeline ran thus. Only productive sequences were kept, with reads annotated to V, D and J genes according to IMGT and analyzed in immunoSEQ Analyzer. Clonality was calculated as one minus the Shannon entropy normalized by log2 of the number of productive unique sequences. For each patient and control, public and private clones were evaluated among the 100 most prevalent clones. Clones were defined as Susac-specific if absent from the healthy and MS cohorts, from 1052 published viral clones and from other ImmuneACCESS disease sequences. The raw public reads went through TCRdb reprocessing: fastp at Q25, MiXCR clone calling, in-frame beta chains kept. For every CDR3 protein sequence, its rows merge into one entry that carries the most common genes and DNA. TCRdb, not the original authors, processed these V and J calls. This sample lists 210,000 or so distinct CDR3 sequences; 80% to 95% were detected once. The leading ten clones occupy approximately 0.13% of the sample.

The clonotype was recovered from a human donor with multiple sclerosis. The rearranged segments are TRBV5-6 and TRBJ1-2; the D gene assignment is ambiguous. Sequences were obtained from CD8+ T cells from PBMCs. The CDR3 protein: CASSAGYSLYGYTF. The bases are TGTGCCAGCAGCGCCGGATATAGCCTCTATGGCTACACCTTC.